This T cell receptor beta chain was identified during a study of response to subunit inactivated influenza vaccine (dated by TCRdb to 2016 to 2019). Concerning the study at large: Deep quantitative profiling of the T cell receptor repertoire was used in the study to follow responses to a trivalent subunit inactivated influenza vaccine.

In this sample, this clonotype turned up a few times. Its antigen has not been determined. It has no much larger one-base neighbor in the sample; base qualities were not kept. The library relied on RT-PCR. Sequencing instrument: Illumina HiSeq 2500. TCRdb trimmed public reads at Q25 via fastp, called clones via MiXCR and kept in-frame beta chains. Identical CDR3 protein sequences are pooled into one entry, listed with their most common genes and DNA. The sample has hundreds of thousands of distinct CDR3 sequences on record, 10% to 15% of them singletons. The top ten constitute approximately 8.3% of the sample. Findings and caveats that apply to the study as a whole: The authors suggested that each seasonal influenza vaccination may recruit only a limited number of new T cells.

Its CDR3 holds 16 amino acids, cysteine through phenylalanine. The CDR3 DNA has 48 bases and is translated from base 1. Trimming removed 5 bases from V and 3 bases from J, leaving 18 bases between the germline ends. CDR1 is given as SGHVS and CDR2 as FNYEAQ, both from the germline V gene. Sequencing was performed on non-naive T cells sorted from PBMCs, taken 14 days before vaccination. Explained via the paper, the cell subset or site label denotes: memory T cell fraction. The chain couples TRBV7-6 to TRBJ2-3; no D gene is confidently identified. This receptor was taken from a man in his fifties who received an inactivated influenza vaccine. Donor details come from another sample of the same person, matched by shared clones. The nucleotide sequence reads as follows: TGTGCCAGCAGCCCCCGATGGGCTCCCGGGACAGATACGCAGTATTTT. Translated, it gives CASSPRWAPGTDTQYF.